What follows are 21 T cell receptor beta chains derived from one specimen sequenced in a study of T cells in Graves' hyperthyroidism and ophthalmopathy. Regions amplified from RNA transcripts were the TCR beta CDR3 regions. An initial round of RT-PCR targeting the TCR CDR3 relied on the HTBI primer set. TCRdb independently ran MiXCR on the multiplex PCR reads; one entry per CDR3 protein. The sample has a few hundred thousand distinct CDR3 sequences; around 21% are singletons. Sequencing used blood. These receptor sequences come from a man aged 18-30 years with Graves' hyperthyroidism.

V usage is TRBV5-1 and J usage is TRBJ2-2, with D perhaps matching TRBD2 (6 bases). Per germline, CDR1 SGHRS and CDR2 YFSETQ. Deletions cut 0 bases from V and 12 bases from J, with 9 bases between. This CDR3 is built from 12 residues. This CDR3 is CASSLGAGQLFF. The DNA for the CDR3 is TGCGCCAGCAGCTTGGGGGCGGGGCAGCTGTTTTTT.

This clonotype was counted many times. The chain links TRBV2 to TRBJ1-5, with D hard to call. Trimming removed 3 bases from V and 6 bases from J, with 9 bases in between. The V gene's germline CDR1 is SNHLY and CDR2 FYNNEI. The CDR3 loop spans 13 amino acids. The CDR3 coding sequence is TGTGCCAGCAGTGAGTGGGTCGGTCAGCCCCAGCATTTT. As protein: CASSEWVGQPQHF.

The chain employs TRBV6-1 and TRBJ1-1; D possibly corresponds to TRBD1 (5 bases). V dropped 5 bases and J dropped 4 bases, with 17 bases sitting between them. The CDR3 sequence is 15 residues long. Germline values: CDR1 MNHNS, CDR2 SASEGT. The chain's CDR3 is CASSPPADRPTEAFF. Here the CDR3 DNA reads TGTGCCAGCAGTCCACCCGCTGACAGACCCACTGAAGCTTTCTTT.

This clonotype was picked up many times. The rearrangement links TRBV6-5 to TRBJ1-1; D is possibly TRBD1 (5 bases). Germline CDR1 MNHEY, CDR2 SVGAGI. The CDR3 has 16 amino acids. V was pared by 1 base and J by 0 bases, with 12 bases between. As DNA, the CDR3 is TGTGCCAGCAGTTACTGGGCAGGGTACATGAACACTGAAGCTTTCTTT. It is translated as CASSYWAGYMNTEAFF.

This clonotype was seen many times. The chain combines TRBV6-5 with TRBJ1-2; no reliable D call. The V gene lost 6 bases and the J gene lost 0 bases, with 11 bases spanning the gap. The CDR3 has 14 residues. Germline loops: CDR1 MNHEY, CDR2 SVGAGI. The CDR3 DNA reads TGTGCCAGCAGCAGACTCTCTTCTAACTATGGCTACACCTTC. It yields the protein CASSRLSSNYGYTF.

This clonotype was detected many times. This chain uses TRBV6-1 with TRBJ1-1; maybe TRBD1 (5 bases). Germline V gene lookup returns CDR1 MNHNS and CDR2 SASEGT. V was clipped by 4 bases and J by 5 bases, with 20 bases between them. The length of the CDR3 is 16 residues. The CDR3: CASSGLGVGGWTEAFF. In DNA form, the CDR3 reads TGTGCCAGCAGTGGTCTTGGGGTCGGGGGATGGACTGAAGCTTTCTTT.

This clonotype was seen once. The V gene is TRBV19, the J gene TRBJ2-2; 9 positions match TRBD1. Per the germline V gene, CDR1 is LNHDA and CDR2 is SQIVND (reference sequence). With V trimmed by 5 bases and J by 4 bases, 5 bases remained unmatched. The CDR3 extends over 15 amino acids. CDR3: CASSSRQGGTGELFF. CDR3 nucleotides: TGTGCCAGTAGTTCCCGACAGGGGGGCACCGGGGAGCTGTTTTTT.

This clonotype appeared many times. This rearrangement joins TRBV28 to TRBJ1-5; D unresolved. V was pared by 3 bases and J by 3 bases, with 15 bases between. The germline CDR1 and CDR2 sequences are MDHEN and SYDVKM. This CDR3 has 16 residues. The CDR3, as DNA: TGTGCCAGCAGTTTCTCCCCTGGGTGGAACAATCAGCCCCAGCATTTT. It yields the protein CASSFSPGWNNQPQHF.

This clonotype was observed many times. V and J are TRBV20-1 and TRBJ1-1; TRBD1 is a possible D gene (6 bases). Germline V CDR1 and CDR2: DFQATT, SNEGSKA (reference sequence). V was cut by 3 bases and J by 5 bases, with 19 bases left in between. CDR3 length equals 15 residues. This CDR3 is CSARPSGGVWTEAFF. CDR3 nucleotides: TGCAGTGCTAGGCCTTCGGGGGGCGTGTGGACTGAAGCTTTCTTT.

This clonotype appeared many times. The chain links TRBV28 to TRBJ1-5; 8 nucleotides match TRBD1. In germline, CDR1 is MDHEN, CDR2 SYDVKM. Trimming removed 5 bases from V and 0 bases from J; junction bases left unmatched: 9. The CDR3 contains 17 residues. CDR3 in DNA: TGTGCCAGCAGTCCCCACCGACAGGGGACTAGCAATCAGCCCCAGCATTTT. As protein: CASSPHRQGTSNQPQHF.

Written as DNA, the CDR3 is TGCAGTGCTAGACCCGGGACAGGGGGCGGGCACACTGAAGCTTTCTTT. The encoded protein is CSARPGTGGGHTEAFF. The V call is TRBV20-1, the J call TRBJ1-1; 12 nucleotides agree with TRBD1. The germline gives CDR1 DFQATT, CDR2 SNEGSKA (reference sequence). The CDR3 length is 16 residues. Losses at the gene ends were 2 bases for V and 3 bases for J; bases not matched to a gene: 7.

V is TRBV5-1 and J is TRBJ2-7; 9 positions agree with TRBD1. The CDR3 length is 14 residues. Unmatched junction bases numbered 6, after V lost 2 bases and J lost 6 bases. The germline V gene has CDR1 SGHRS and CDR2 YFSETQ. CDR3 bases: TGCGCCAGCAGCTTTGGACAGGGGTCGGGCGAGCAGTACTTC. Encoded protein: CASSFGQGSGEQYF. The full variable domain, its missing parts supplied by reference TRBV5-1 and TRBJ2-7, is KAGVTQTPRYLIKTRGQQVTLSCSPISGHRSVSWYQQTPGQGLQFLFEYFSETQRNKGNFPGRFSGRQFSNSRSEMNVSTLELGDSALYLCASSFGQGSGEQYFGPGTRLTVT.

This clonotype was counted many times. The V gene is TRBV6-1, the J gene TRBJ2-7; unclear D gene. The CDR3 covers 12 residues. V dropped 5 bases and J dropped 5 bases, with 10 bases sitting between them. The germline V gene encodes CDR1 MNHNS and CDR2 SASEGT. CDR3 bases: TGTGCCAGCAGTACCGGAAGCCACGAGCAGTACTTC. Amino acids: CASSTGSHEQYF.

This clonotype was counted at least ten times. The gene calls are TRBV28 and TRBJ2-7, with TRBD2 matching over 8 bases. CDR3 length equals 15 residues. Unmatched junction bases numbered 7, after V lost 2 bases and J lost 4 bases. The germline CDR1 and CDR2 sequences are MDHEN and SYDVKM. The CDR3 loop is CASSLLAGGTYEQYF. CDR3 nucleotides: TGTGCCAGCAGTTTACTTGCGGGGGGAACTTACGAGCAGTACTTC. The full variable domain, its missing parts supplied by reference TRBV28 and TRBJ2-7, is DVKVTQSSRYLVKRTGEKVFLECVQDMDHENMFWYRQDPGLGLRLIYFSYDVKMKEKGDIPEGYSVSREKKERFSLILESASTNQTSMYLCASSLLAGGTYEQYFGPGTRLTVT.

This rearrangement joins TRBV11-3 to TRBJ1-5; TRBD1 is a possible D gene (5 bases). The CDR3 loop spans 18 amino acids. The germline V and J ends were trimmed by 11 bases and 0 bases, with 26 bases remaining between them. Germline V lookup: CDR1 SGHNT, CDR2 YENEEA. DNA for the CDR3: TGTGCCCTCTCGCGGGACGGTACAACTTTTTTTAGCAATCAGCCCCAGCATTTT. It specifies CALSRDGTTFFSNQPQHF.

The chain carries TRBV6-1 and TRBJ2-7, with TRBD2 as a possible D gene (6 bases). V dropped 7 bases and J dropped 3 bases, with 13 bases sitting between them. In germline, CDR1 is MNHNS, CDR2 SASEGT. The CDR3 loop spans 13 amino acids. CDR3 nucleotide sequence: TGTGCCAGCACCCGGGACGGGGGCTACGAGCAGTACTTC. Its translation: CASTRDGGYEQYF.

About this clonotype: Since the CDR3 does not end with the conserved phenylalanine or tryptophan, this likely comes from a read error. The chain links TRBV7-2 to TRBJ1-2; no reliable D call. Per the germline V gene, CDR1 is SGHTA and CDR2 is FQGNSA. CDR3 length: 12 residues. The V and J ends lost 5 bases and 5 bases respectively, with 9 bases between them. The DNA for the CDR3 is TGTGCCAGCAGCGCCGGGCCTTATGGCTACACCTAC. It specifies CASSAGPYGYTY.

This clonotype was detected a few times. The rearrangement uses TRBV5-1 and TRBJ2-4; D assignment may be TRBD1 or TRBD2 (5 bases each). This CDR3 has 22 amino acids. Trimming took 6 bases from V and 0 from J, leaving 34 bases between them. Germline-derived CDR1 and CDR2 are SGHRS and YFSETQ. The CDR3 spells CASTTCLVGVGTDNIAKNIQYF. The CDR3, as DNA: TGCGCCAGCACCACTTGTTTGGTGGGGGTTGGGACGGACAATATAGCCAAAAACATTCAGTACTTC.

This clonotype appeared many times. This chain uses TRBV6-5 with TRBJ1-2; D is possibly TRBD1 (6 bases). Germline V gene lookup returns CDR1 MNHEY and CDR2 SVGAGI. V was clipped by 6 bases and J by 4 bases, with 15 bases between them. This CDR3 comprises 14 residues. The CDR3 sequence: CASSRDRFGYGYTF. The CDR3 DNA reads TGTGCCAGCAGCCGCGACAGGTTTGGCTATGGCTACACCTTC.

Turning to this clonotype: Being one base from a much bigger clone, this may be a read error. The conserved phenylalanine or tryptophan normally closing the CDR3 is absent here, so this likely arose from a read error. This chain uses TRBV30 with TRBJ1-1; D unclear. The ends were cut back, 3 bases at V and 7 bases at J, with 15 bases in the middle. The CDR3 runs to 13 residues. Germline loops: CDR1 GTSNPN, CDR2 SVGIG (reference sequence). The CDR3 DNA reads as TGTGCCTGGAGCGTGGAGGACGGGTTTGAAGCTTTCTAT. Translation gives CAWSVEDGFEAFY.

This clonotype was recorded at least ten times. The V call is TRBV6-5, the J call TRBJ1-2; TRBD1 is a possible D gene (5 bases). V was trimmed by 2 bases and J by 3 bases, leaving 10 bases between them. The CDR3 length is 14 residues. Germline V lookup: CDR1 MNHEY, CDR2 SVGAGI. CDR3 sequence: CASSYGGADYGYTF. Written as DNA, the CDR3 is TGTGCCAGCAGTTACGGCGGGGCGGACTATGGCTACACCTTC.